Listed here are 28 T cell receptor beta chains from one sample, sequenced in a study of cytotoxic CD8 clonotypes in ibrutinib-treated CLL. The table came from immunoSEQ multiplex PCR; TCRdb's copy has only in-frame clones and leaves some out. The table lists 160,000 or so clones, around nine tenths of them singletons. The source was PBMCs, collected at disease progression, from a patient treated with ibrutinib. The source is a human donor with chronic lymphocytic leukemia.

The V and J genes are TRBV27 and TRBJ2-3; D unclear. The V gene's germline CDR1 is MNHEY and CDR2 SMNVEV (reference sequence). V was shortened by 2 bases and J by 2 bases, with 8 bases between the two germline ends. This CDR3 region has 14 residues. CDR3 sequence (DNA): TGTGCCAGCAGTTTAGGCTGGTCCACAGATACGCAGTATTTT. Translated, it gives CASSLGWSTDTQYF.

The chain uses TRBV14 and TRBJ2-7; tentatively, D is TRBD2 (5 bases). V was trimmed by 2 bases and J by 1 base, leaving 30 bases between them. This CDR3 is built from 21 residues. Germline assignment: CDR1 SGHDN and CDR2 FVKESK. In nucleotides, the CDR3 is TGTGCCAGCAGCCAACTTCGAATTAGCAATGAAGGCGTGGGGAGTTCCTACGAGCAGTACTTC. Protein product: CASSQLRISNEGVGSSYEQYF. Full variable domain (outside the CDR3, taken from reference TRBV14 and TRBJ2-7): EAGVTQFPSHSVIEKGQTVTLRCDPISGHDNLYWYRRVMGKEIKFLLHFVKESKQDESGMPNNRFLAERTGGTYSTLKVQPAELEDSGVYFCASSQLRISNEGVGSSYEQYFGPGTRLTVT.

The chain carries TRBV9 and TRBJ2-3, with 9 bases identical to TRBD1. The germline gives CDR1 SGDLS, CDR2 YYNGEE. This CDR3 is built from 16 residues. Trimming removed 0 bases from V and 2 bases from J; junction bases left unmatched: 4. CDR3 amino acids: CASSVGRTGVTDTQYF. CDR3 nucleotides: TGTGCCAGCAGCGTAGGGAGGACAGGGGTCACAGATACGCAGTATTTT.

The chain uses TRBV7-3 and TRBJ2-3; 9 bases map to TRBD2. The germline V gene has CDR1 SGHTA and CDR2 FQGTGA. J lost 3 bases, V lost 5 bases, and 12 bases had no gene match. The length of the CDR3 is 17 residues. In DNA, the CDR3 is TGTGCCAGCAGCCACCGGTGGGGTAGCGGGAGAACAGATACGCAGTATTTT. It yields the protein CASSHRWGSGRTDTQYF.

V is TRBV5-1 and J is TRBJ1-1; D is undetermined. From germline, CDR1 is SGHRS and CDR2 YFSETQ. The CDR3 contains 13 residues. V was pared by 2 bases and J by 11 bases, with 16 bases between. The CDR3 nucleotides are TGCGCCAGCAGCTTTGCGAGAGGCGTTGTGGCTTTCTTT. Protein product: CASSFARGVVAFF.

V is TRBV7-9 and J is TRBJ2-1; 8 bases match TRBD2. V gave up 5 bases and J gave up 1 base; unmatched junction bases: 7. The germline CDR1 and CDR2 sequences are SEHNR and FQNEAQ (reference sequence). The length of the CDR3 is 16 residues. CDR3 DNA: TGTGCCAGCAGCATCTTAGCGGGATCTTCCTACAATGAGCAGTTCTTC. As protein: CASSILAGSSYNEQFF.

The CDR3 DNA reads TGTGCCTGGAGATCCGGGACAGGGCTCAATGAGCAGTTCTTC. Translating gives CAWRSGTGLNEQFF. The chain has TRBV30 and TRBJ2-1; TRBD1 agrees at 9 bases. Looked up from germline, CDR1 is GTSNPN and CDR2 is SVGIG (reference sequence). The junction had 6 bases not matched to a gene; V was cut back by 3 bases and J by 6 bases. This CDR3 has 14 residues.

V is TRBV28 and J is TRBJ1-2; D is undetermined. The CDR3 length is 12 residues. Between the trimmed V and J ends, which lost 3 bases and 3 bases, there was a span of 5 bases. CDR1 and CDR2 (germline): MDHEN, SYDVKM. The CDR3 spells CASSLGYYGYTF. CDR3 nucleotide sequence: TGTGCCAGCAGTTTGGGATACTATGGCTACACCTTC.

The chain carries TRBV6-5 and TRBJ1-5, with D tentatively TRBD1 (5 bases). CDR1 is MNHEY and CDR2 is SVGAGI in the germline V gene. Deletions cut 11 bases from V and 11 bases from J, with 22 bases between. This CDR3 contains 13 residues. The CDR3 DNA reads TGTGCCGCCGAGGGGTCCCAACGAAGGGCCCAGCATTTT. Its translation: CAAEGSQRRAQHF.

The table lists this clone with a count of one. The chain recombines TRBV11-3 with TRBJ1-2; D might be TRBD1 (6 bases). V was trimmed by 5 bases and J by 4 bases, leaving 11 bases between them. CDR1 is SGHNT and CDR2 is YENEEA in the germline V gene. CDR3 length: 13 residues. The CDR3 DNA reads TGTGCCAGCAGCATACAGGGAGGCTATGGCTACACCTTC. Its protein product is CASSIQGGYGYTF.

V is TRBV19 and J is TRBJ1-5, with 7 bases identical to TRBD1. The CDR3 is 15 amino acids. The germline V gene has CDR1 LNHDA and CDR2 SQIVND (reference sequence). The V gene end was trimmed by 3 bases and the J gene end by 7 bases; junction bases not matched to a gene: 9. The CDR3 sequence: CASSIGRGQVQPQHF. CDR3 DNA sequence: TGTGCCAGTAGTATCGGAAGGGGGCAGGTACAGCCCCAGCATTTT.

Written as DNA, the CDR3 is TGTGCCAGCTCATCCGAACTCCCGGGGGCTTCTGGTGAGCAGTTCTTC. Its translation is CASSSELPGASGEQFF. The chain couples TRBV18 to TRBJ2-1; D tentatively fits TRBD1 or TRBD2 (6 bases each). Per germline, CDR1 KGHSH and CDR2 LQKENI. V lost 5 bases, J lost 9 bases, and 23 bases lay in between. The length of the CDR3 is 16 residues.

The chain recombines TRBV6-1 with TRBJ2-1; TRBD1 matches at 12 bases. V trimming: 4 bases; J trimming: 6 bases; junction bases outside the gene matches: 4. The germline V gene encodes CDR1 MNHNS and CDR2 SASEGT. There are 15 residues in the CDR3. DNA for the CDR3: TGTGCCAGCAGTGCGGGACAGGGGGCGATCAATGAGCAGTTCTTC. This translates into CASSAGQGAINEQFF.

This chain joins TRBV19 and TRBJ1-1; tentatively, D is TRBD1 (5 bases). Germline V CDR1 and CDR2: LNHDA, SQIVND (reference sequence). With 0 bases removed from V and 0 bases from J, the gap between germline ends came to 17 bases. The CDR3 is 18 amino acids. This chain's CDR3 is CASSIEGWQGGVNTEAFF. The CDR3 region has the DNA TGTGCCAGTAGTATAGAAGGTTGGCAGGGAGGGGTGAACACTGAAGCTTTCTTT.

The rearrangement links TRBV28 to TRBJ2-3; TRBD2 agrees at 8 bases. The CDR3 is 16 amino acids. J lost 2 bases, V lost 4 bases, and 8 bases had no gene match. Per the germline V gene, CDR1 is MDHEN and CDR2 is SYDVKM. Here the CDR3 reads CASSSEREWDTDTQYF. The CDR3 nucleotides are TGTGCCAGCAGTTCCGAGCGGGAGTGGGACACAGATACGCAGTATTTT. The full variable domain, with the rest looked up from reference TRBV28 and TRBJ2-3, is DVKVTQSSRYLVKRTGEKVFLECVQDMDHENMFWYRQDPGLGLRLIYFSYDVKMKEKGDIPEGYSVSREKKERFSLILESASTNQTSMYLCASSSEREWDTDTQYFGPGTRLTVL.

This chain links TRBV6-1 with TRBJ2-7; 7 bases line up with TRBD1. V shed 11 bases, J shed 0 bases, and the junction held 4 bases outside the gene matches. The CDR3 runs to 12 residues. Per the germline V gene, CDR1 is MNHNS and CDR2 is SASEGT. This CDR3 reads CAGGQASYEQYF. CDR3 in DNA: TGTGCCGGAGGACAGGCCTCCTACGAGCAGTACTTC.

The chain links TRBV30 to TRBJ1-2, with D perhaps matching TRBD1 (5 bases). Looked up from germline, CDR1 is GTSNPN and CDR2 is SVGIG (reference sequence). V was clipped by 1 base and J by 8 bases, with 11 bases between them. The CDR3 sequence is 12 residues long. This CDR3 reads CAWSAGSGGYTF. The CDR3 DNA sequence: TGTGCCTGGAGTGCAGGATCAGGGGGCTACACCTTC.

The chain joins TRBV28 to TRBJ2-2, with TRBD2 identical over 12 bases. The CDR3 is 16 amino acids. The germline CDR1 and CDR2 sequences are MDHEN and SYDVKM. J lost 7 bases, V lost 10 bases, and 13 bases had no gene match. The DNA of the CDR3 is TGTGCCACCCGCTACCTAGCGGGAGGGCCTAGCGGGGAGCTGTTTTTT. Translated: CATRYLAGGPSGELFF. The full variable domain, in which reference TRBV28 and TRBJ2-2 provide the parts outside the CDR3, is DVKVTQSSRYLVKRTGEKVFLECVQDMDHENMFWYRQDPGLGLRLIYFSYDVKMKEKGDIPEGYSVSREKKERFSLILESASTNQTSMYLCATRYLAGGPSGELFFGEGSRLTVL.

CDR3 amino acids: CASSVEIFSYEQYF. The DNA for the CDR3 is TGCGCCAGCAGTGTTGAGATTTTCTCCTACGAGCAGTACTTC. The rearrangement joins TRBV10-2 to TRBJ2-7; D remains ambiguous. The CDR3 spans 14 residues. V lost 4 bases and J 0 bases, leaving 10 bases between the germline ends. The germline CDR1 and CDR2 sequences are WSHSY and SAAADI.

This clone was observed once. The rearrangement uses TRBV4-1 and TRBJ1-4, with a possible D match to TRBD1 (5 bases). This CDR3 contains 14 residues. The ends were cut back, 0 bases at V and 10 bases at J, with 12 bases in the middle. The germline V gene encodes CDR1 MGHRA and CDR2 YSYEKL. The CDR3 sequence is CASSQERQQGKLFF. The CDR3 bases are TGCGCCAGCAGCCAAGAAAGACAGCAGGGAAAACTGTTTTTT.

The chain carries TRBV30 and TRBJ1-5; D uncertain. Trimming took 1 base from V and 4 from J, leaving 8 bases between them. CDR3 length: 13 amino acids. CDR1 and CDR2 from the germline V gene are GTSNPN and SVGIG (reference sequence). CDR3 protein: CAWSDGVNQPQHF. CDR3 nucleotides: TGTGCCTGGAGTGATGGCGTAAATCAGCCCCAGCATTTT. The full variable domain, in which reference TRBV30 and TRBJ1-5 provide the parts outside the CDR3, is SQTIHQWPATLVQPVGSPLSLECTVEGTSNPNLYWYRQAAGRGLQLLFYSVGIGQISSEVPQNLSASRPQDRQFILSSKKLLLSDSGFYLCAWSDGVNQPQHFGDGTRLSIL.

The V and J genes are TRBV11-1 and TRBJ2-1; D call uncertain. CDR3 length: 13 residues. Trimming stripped 5 bases from V and 4 bases from J, with 9 bases between. Germline CDR1 is SGHAT and CDR2 is FQDESV (reference sequence). CDR3 sequence reads: CASSPRNYNEQFF. Written as DNA, the CDR3 is TGTGCCAGCAGCCCCCGGAATTACAATGAGCAGTTCTTC.

This clone came up a few times. The V call is TRBV28, the J call TRBJ1-2, with D hard to call. The germline V gene encodes CDR1 MDHEN and CDR2 SYDVKM. The CDR3 totals 10 residues. CDR3 in DNA: TGTGTCGTCGGATACTATGGCTACACCTTC. It codes for CVVGYYGYTF.

The chain carries TRBV15 and TRBJ2-1, with a tentative D call TRBD1 (6 bases). The V gene's germline CDR1 is LNHNV and CDR2 YYDKDF (reference sequence). This CDR3 region has 14 residues. Trimming shortened V by 7 bases and J by 0 bases, and 10 bases separated the two germline ends. DNA for the CDR3: TGTGCCACCAAGGGGGTAAGCTCCTACAATGAGCAGTTCTTC. It codes for CATKGVSSYNEQFF. Variable domain in full (rest from reference TRBV15 and TRBJ2-1): DAMVIQNPRYQVTQFGKPVTLSCSQTLNHNVMYWYQQKSSQAPKLLFHYYDKDFNNEADTPDNFQSRRPNTSFCFLDIRSPGLGDTAMYLCATKGVSSYNEQFFGPGTRLTVL.

The chain joins TRBV28 to TRBJ2-7, with TRBD1 identical over 8 bases. The CDR3 is 15 amino acids. From germline, CDR1 is MDHEN and CDR2 SYDVKM. The V and J ends lost 5 bases and 4 bases, in that order; junction bases with no gene match: 10. CDR3 region: CASSAPGTGSYEQYF. The CDR3 DNA is TGTGCCAGCAGTGCTCCCGGGACAGGCTCATACGAGCAGTACTTC.

The chain employs TRBV18 and TRBJ1-5, with D unresolved. V was trimmed by 2 bases and J by 3 bases, leaving 14 bases between them. The CDR3 runs 16 residues. Germline V CDR1 and CDR2: KGHSH, LQKENI. In nucleotides, the CDR3 is TGTGCCAGCTCACCAGGTTATCTAGGGTCCAATCAGCCCCAGCATTTT. It is translated as CASSPGYLGSNQPQHF.

J is TRBJ1-1 and V is TRBV19; 7 bases match TRBD1. Germline V lookup: CDR1 LNHDA, CDR2 SQIVND (reference sequence). The V gene end was trimmed by 1 base and the J gene end by 9 bases; junction bases not matched to a gene: 5. CDR3 length equals 13 residues. The DNA for the CDR3 is TGTGCCAGTAGTATAGGTGAAGGGGGCCAAGCTTTCTTT. Translated, it gives CASSIGEGGQAFF.

V gene TRBV11-3 combines with J gene TRBJ2-3, with D perhaps matching TRBD1 or TRBD2 (5 bases each). The CDR3 is 15 amino acids. Deletions cut 3 bases from V and 6 bases from J, with 16 bases between. Germline V gene lookup returns CDR1 SGHNT and CDR2 YENEEA. In nucleotides, the CDR3 is TGTGCCAGCAGCTTCTGCCCGGGACCTCGGGATACGCAGTATTTT. Translating it yields CASSFCPGPRDTQYF.